A single T cell receptor (beta chain) is shown here with its context. Antigen specificity is unknown. TCRdb analysed the reads with MiXCR anew, one entry per CDR3 protein. The repertoire holds roughly 920,000 distinct CDR3 sequences, with roughly 31% as singletons. The data were obtained in a study of T cell repertoires in cytomegalovirus infection. The overall study: Shared public TCR beta signatures pointed to both CMV infection and a matching HLA type.

Broader study findings: Frequencies of public TCR beta families were cumulated, and this identified carriers of CMV plus the relevant HLA.

This specimen was cultured CD8+ T cells from PBMCs, taken from culture after CMV antigen stimulation. The TCR was taken from a human donor in good health (CMV status not recorded). Some clones in this sample may be carry-over from other donors' samples.

DNA of the CDR3: TGCGCCAGCAGCCAAGTATTGGGGCAGCAAGAGACCCAGTACTTC. Residues: CASSQVLGQQETQYF. V gene TRBV4-1 combines with J gene TRBJ2-5, with a tentative D call TRBD1 (5 bases). The germline V and J ends were trimmed by 1 base and 2 bases, with 11 bases remaining between them. The CDR3 runs 15 residues. Looked up from germline, CDR1 is MGHRA and CDR2 is YSYEKL.